The T cell receptor (beta chain) under discussion was sequenced for a study of blood T cell repertoires in COVID-19. Study at large: Samples of COVID-19 (acute and convalescent) were obtained from the United States, Italy and Spain.

Under the authors' procedure: For nucleated cells, counts were estimated from reference gene primer amplification. Method: immunoSEQ multiplex PCR; TCRdb's copy keeps in-frame clones and lacks some. D and trimming come from the DNA, and the V and J calls and clone size come from that table. The repertoire holds about 210,000 clones, 80% seen once, with roughly 7% in the top ten. The sequence was obtained from an older woman with acute or convalescent COVID-19. The specimen was peripheral blood.

In DNA form, the CDR3 reads TGTGCCACCAGTGACTCGGGTCGGGATCAGCCCCAGCATTTT. Protein product: CATSDSGRDQPQHF. V gene TRBV24-1 combines with J gene TRBJ1-5; D is ambiguous. Germline-derived CDR1 and CDR2 are KGHDR and SFDVKD. Trimming removed 4 bases at V and 5 bases at J, with 11 bases between. The CDR3 has 14 amino acids.